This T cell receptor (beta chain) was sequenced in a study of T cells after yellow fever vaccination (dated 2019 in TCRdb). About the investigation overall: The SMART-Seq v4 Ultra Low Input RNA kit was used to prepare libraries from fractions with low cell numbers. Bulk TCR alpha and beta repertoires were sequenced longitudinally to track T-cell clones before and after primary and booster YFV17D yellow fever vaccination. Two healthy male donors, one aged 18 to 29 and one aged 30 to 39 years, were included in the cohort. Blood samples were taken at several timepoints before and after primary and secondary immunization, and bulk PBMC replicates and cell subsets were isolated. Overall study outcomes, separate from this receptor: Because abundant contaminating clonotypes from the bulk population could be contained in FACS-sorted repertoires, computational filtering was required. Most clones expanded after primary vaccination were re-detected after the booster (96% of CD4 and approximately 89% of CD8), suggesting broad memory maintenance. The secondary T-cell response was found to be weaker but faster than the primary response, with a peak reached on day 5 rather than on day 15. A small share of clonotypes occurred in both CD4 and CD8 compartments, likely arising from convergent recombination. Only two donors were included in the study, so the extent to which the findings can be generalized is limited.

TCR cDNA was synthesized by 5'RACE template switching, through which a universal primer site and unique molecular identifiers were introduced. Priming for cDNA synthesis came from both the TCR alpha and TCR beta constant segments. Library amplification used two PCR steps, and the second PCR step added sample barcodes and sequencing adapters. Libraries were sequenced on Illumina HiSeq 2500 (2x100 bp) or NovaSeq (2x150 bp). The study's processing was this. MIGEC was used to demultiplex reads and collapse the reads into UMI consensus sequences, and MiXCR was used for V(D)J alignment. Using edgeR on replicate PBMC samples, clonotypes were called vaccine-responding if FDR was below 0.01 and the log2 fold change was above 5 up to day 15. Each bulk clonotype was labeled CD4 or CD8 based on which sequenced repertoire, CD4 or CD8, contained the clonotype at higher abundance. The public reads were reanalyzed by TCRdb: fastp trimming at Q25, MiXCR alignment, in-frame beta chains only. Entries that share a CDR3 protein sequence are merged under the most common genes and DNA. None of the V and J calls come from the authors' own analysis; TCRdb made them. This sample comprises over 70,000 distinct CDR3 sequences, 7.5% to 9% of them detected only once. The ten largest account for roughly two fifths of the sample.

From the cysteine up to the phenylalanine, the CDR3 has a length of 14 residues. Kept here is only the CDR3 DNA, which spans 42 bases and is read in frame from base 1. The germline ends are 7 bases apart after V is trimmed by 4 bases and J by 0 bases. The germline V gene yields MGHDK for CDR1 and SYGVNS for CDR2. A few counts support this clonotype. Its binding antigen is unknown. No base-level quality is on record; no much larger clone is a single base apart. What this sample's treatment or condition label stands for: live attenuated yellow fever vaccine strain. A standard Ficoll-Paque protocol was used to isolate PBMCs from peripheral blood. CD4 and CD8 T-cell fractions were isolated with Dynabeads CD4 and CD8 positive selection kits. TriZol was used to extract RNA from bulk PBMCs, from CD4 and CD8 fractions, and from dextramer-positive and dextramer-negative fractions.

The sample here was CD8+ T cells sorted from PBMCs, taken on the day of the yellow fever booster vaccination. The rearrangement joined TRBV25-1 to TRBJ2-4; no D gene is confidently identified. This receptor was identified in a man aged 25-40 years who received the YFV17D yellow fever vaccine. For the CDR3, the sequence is CASSATLAKNIQYF. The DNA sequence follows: TGTGCCAGCAGTGCTACTCTAGCCAAAAACATTCAGTACTTC.